This passage covers 2 T cell receptor beta chains from one sample sequenced in a study of T cell responses to AZD1222 COVID-19 vaccine. The assay was immunoSEQ multiplex PCR, and TCRdb's table has in-frame clones only and misses some. Of more than 150,000 clones listed, 80% to 95% are singletons. The sample consisted of peripheral blood, taken on day 0 of AZD1222 vaccination. These receptors were taken from an adult in good health.

This chain joins TRBV10-3 and TRBJ1-6, with 8 bases aligning to TRBD1. This CDR3 has 15 residues. J gave up 7 bases and V 0 bases, and 2 bases lay outside the gene matches. Per the germline V gene, CDR1 is ENHRY and CDR2 is SYGVKD. DNA for the CDR3: TGTGCCATCAGTGAGTCGCAGGGGGCGAATTCACCCCTCCACTTT. Amino acids: CAISESQGANSPLHF.

This chain connects TRBV7-2 to TRBJ1-1; no definite D call. V shed 7 bases and J shed 7 bases, with 19 bases lying between them. The CDR3 has 14 amino acids. Germline V CDR1 and CDR2: SGHTA, FQGNSA. CDR3 sequence (DNA): TGTGCCAGCACCTCGCCGAATCCGGGAATTGAAGCTTTCTTT. This sequence encodes CASTSPNPGIEAFF. Using reference TRBV7-2 and TRBJ1-1 for the parts outside the CDR3, the full variable domain is GAGVSQSPSNKVTEKGKDVELRCDPISGHTALYWYRQSLGQGLEFLIYFQGNSAPDKSGLPSDRFSAERTGGSVSTLTIQRTQQEDSAVYLCASTSPNPGIEAFFGQGTRLTVV.